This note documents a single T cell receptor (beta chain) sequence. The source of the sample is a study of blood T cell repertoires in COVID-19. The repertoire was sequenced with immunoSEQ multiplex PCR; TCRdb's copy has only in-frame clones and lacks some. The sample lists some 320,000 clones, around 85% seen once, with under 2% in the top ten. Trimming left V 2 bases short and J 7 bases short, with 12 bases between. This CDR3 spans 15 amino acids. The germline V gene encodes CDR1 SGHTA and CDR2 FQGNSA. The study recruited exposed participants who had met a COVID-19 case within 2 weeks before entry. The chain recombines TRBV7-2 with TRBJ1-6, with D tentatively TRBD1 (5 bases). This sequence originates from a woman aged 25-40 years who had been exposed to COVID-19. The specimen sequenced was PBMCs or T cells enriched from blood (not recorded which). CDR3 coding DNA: TGTGCCAGCAGCTTATCCACAAGGGGAAATTCACCCCTCCACTTT. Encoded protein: CASSLSTRGNSPLHF.